This T cell receptor beta chain was profiled in a study of blood T cell repertoires in COVID-19 (dated by TCRdb to between 2020 and 2021). As for the study more broadly: Samples covering the acute and convalescent phases of COVID-19 were provided by collaborators in the United States, Italy and Spain. Where available, HLA class I and class II types were obtained from metadata supplied by the sample provider rather than from assay-based typing. The sample metadata nearly always contained a de-identified subject ID, COVID-19 status, age in years and sex. The repertoires were released in a freely available public database intended as a resource for research on the immune response to SARS-CoV-2. The prospective study material was composed of cDNA or gDNA derived from T cells, B-cell-depleted T cells, or PBMCs. Samples were obtained from the ongoing ImmuneRACE study (first 160 participants) and from about 1,300 subjects provided by 6 global collaborators. The dataset comprised deeply sampled blood TCRbeta repertoires from subjects exposed to, actively infected with, or recovered from COVID-19.

Study-level results and caveats: Clinical and demographic metadata were provided uncurated, with the amount varying by source and participant.

TCRbeta CDR3 regions were amplified from genomic DNA by means of the immunoSEQ Assay, a bias-controlled multiplex PCR. The study's own analysis went as follows. The number of nucleated cells in each sample was estimated by amplification of reference gene primers within the assay. Sequence reads were collapsed and filtered to measure the absolute abundance of every unique TCRbeta CDR3 rearrangement. Productive Simpson clonality was computed per sample as the square root of Simpson's diversity index over productive rearrangements. As stored in TCRdb, this immuneACCESS dataset retains in-frame rearrangements with V and J assigned. A fraction of the clones does not appear; measured against another copy, unresolved V genes explain less than half of the discrepancy, and the remainder lacks a known reason. That table supplies the V and J calls and clone size; D and trimming were determined from the DNA. The sample contains about 220,000 clones, 88% of them found a single time. The ten largest clones capture approximately 2.7% of the sample.

The germline V end is reduced by 2 bases and the J end by 2 bases; junction bases left unmatched: 10. CDR1 and CDR2 are read off the germline V gene (reference sequence) as MNHEY and SMNVEV. The CDR3 goes from the cysteine to the phenylalanine over 17 residues. Only the CDR3 portion is preserved as DNA: 51 bases, with reading frame beginning at the first base. Participants in the prospective study were enrolled through a virtual design, were aged about 18 to 89 years, and lived in approximately 25 United States geographic areas. In the prospective study, participants were assigned to cohorts based on the clinical history participants reported in a screening survey and a study questionnaire. Recovered participants in ImmuneRACE Cohort 3 were defined as having two consecutive negative NP/OP PCR tests, clearance from a healthcare professional, or resolution of symptoms. Mobile phlebotomists in the prospective study collected whole blood, serum and a nasopharyngeal or oropharyngeal swab from every participant. Additional blood draws and questionnaires over an approximately two-month period could optionally be provided by prospective study participants. Blood samples from the prospective study were shipped frozen or at room temperature prior to DNA extraction.

This clone has just a few counts. The antigen this receptor binds is unknown. Base qualities were left out, and no much larger clone turns up one base away. The chain uses TRBV27 and TRBJ1-2; a stretch of 8 junction bases matches TRBD1. Specimen: PBMCs or T cells enriched from blood (not recorded which). This clonotype was obtained from a woman aged 25 to 39 who had recovered from COVID-19. The DNA reads as follows: TGTGCCAGCAGTTTAGACCCCCCGGGGACAGGAAACTATGGCTACACCTTC. It codes for CASSLDPPGTGNYGYTF.